Following are 19 T cell receptor beta chains from one sample sequenced in a study of blood T cell repertoires in COVID-19. Measured with immunoSEQ multiplex PCR; TCRdb has only the in-frame clones, and not every one. The sample shows around 200,000 clones, 70% to 90% of them seen only once. Sequenced: peripheral blood. Source of these receptors: a man aged 60-69 years with acute or convalescent COVID-19.

The rearrangement joins TRBV19 to TRBJ1-1; D is perhaps TRBD1 (5 bases). The germline CDR1 and CDR2 sequences are LNHDA and SQIVND (reference sequence). The CDR3 is 12 residues long. Trimming shortened V by 10 bases and J by 5 bases, and 14 bases separated the two germline ends. The CDR3 nucleotides are TGTGCCACCGGCAGGGAGGGGACTGAAGCTTTCTTT. This codes for CATGREGTEAFF.

The sample holds many counts of this clone. The CDR3 DNA follows: TGCGCCAGCAGCCAAGAACGAGGCTTCGGCTATGGCTACACCTTC. Protein product: CASSQERGFGYGYTF. This sequence joins TRBV4-3 and TRBJ1-2, with D unclear. This CDR3 has 15 amino acids. Looked up from germline, CDR1 is LGHNA and CDR2 is YSLEER. The V end lost 0 bases, the J end lost 4 bases, and 12 bases lay between the germline ends.

This rearrangement joins TRBV5-1 to TRBJ2-2, with 7 bases that match TRBD2. The CDR3 loop spans 18 amino acids. From germline, CDR1 is SGHRS and CDR2 YFSETQ. V was clipped by 7 bases and J by 0 bases; unmatched bases: 15. The CDR3 sequence: CASATTPSGHPNTGELFF. The CDR3 nucleotides are TGCGCCAGCGCTACTACCCCTAGCGGACATCCGAACACCGGGGAGCTGTTTTTT.

The chain carries TRBV6-5 and TRBJ2-7; 7 bases are shared with TRBD2. CDR1 is MNHEY and CDR2 is SVGAGI in the germline V gene. Trimming took 6 bases from V and 2 from J; bases not matched to a gene: 7. CDR3 size: 14 residues. This chain's CDR3 is CASRAGDRAYEQYF. CDR3 DNA sequence: TGTGCCAGCAGGGCGGGGGACCGCGCCTACGAGCAGTACTTC.

This clone was seen a single time. The chain couples TRBV27 to TRBJ2-1; TRBD2 matches at 10 bases. V lost 6 bases and J lost 9; bases outside the gene matches: 17. The CDR3 sequence is 17 residues long. CDR1 is MNHEY and CDR2 is SMNVEV in the germline V gene (reference sequence). CDR3 protein: CASRPGLARTMRGEQFF. The CDR3 nucleotides are TGTGCCAGCAGGCCGGGACTAGCGAGAACCATGAGGGGTGAGCAGTTCTTC.

The DNA for the CDR3 is TGTGCCAGCAGCCCCTACCCAGGGAACACTGAAGCTTTCTTT. Protein product: CASSPYPGNTEAFF. This rearrangement joins TRBV27 to TRBJ1-1, with D hard to call. This CDR3 has 14 amino acids. The V and J ends lost 6 bases and 1 base respectively, with 12 bases between them. CDR1 and CDR2 (germline): MNHEY, SMNVEV (reference sequence).

This clone was recorded once. The chain is built from TRBV19 and TRBJ1-5; tentative D call: TRBD1 (6 bases). The ends were cut back, 4 bases at V and 7 bases at J, with 11 bases in the middle. CDR3 length: 13 amino acids. In germline, CDR1 is LNHDA, CDR2 SQIVND (reference sequence). The CDR3 is CASSRGGGQPQHF. Written as DNA, the CDR3 is TGTGCCAGTAGTAGGGGGGGCGGACAGCCCCAGCATTTT.

Turning to this clone: This same CDR3 is encoded by further DNA sequences in the sample. The chain joins TRBV7-2 to TRBJ2-3; a possible D gene is TRBD1 (6 bases). The CDR3 spans 13 residues. Germline CDR1 is SGHTA and CDR2 is FQGNSA. Trimming cost V 5 bases and J 5 bases, with 11 bases left between them. The DNA for the CDR3 is TGTGCCAGCAGCCTACGCAGGGGAGATACGCAGTATTTT. Its protein is CASSLRRGDTQYF.

In DNA, the CDR3 is TGTGCCAGCAGCGAGAAAGGACTCGGCAATGAGCAGTTCTTC. Amino acids: CASSEKGLGNEQFF. The V and J genes are TRBV7-3 and TRBJ2-1, with D possibly TRBD2 on 5 matching bases. Trimming took 5 bases from V and 6 from J, leaving 14 bases between them. Germline assignment: CDR1 SGHTA and CDR2 FQGTGA. The CDR3 runs 14 residues.

The CDR3: CASSLLAGGGNEQFF. CDR3 coding DNA: TGTGCCAGCAGCTTACTAGCGGGAGGTGGCAATGAGCAGTTCTTC. The genes are TRBV7-6 and TRBJ2-1; 11 bases agree with TRBD2. The CDR3 contains 15 residues. V lost 2 bases and J lost 6; bases outside the gene matches: 3. Looked up from germline, CDR1 is SGHVS and CDR2 is FNYEAQ.

This chain links TRBV14 with TRBJ2-2; 8 bases map to TRBD2. Germline V gives CDR1 SGHDN, CDR2 FVKESK. The CDR3 has 15 residues. V dropped 1 base and J dropped 4; count of bases not matched to a gene: 2. In DNA form, the CDR3 reads TGTGCCAGCAGCCAAGTAGCGGGGAGCACCGGGGAGCTGTTTTTT. It yields the protein CASSQVAGSTGELFF.

The chain couples TRBV10-3 to TRBJ2-2; 9 bases fit TRBD2. V shed 5 bases and J 4 bases; nucleotides not matched to a gene: 2. CDR3 length equals 14 residues. Germline lookup yields CDR1 ENHRY and CDR2 SYGVKD. The CDR3: CAISPGLATGELFF. The CDR3 DNA sequence: TGTGCCATCAGTCCGGGACTAGCCACCGGGGAGCTGTTTTTT.

CDR3 nucleotide sequence: TGCGCCAGCAGCTTGACCCCAGGGGGAGGCACTGAAGCTTTCTTT. Translating gives CASSLTPGGGTEAFF. This sequence joins TRBV5-1 and TRBJ1-1, with 7 bases aligning to TRBD1. CDR3 size: 15 residues. V lost 1 base and J lost 4; bases outside the gene matches: 7. Germline loops: CDR1 SGHRS, CDR2 YFSETQ.

The chain recombines TRBV19 with TRBJ1-5; 8 nucleotides match TRBD1. Germline CDR1 LNHDA, CDR2 SQIVND (reference sequence). The CDR3 extends over 15 amino acids. The ends lost 1 base at V and 6 bases at J; junction bases unmatched: 5. The CDR3 coding sequence is TGTGCCAGTAGTATAGTCAGGGGGCAGGGTCAGCCCCAGCATTTT. Translation: CASSIVRGQGQPQHF.

The V and J genes are TRBV28 and TRBJ2-7; 7 bases match TRBD2. The V gene end was trimmed by 7 bases and the J gene end by 6 bases; junction bases not matched to a gene: 15. The CDR3 loop spans 15 amino acids. Germline V gene data show CDR1 as MDHEN and CDR2 as SYDVKM. The CDR3 sequence is CASINPRAGAPEQYF. CDR3 in DNA: TGTGCCAGCATTAACCCCCGGGCGGGAGCCCCCGAGCAGTACTTC. Combining the CDR3 with reference TRBV28 and TRBJ2-7 gives the whole variable domain DVKVTQSSRYLVKRTGEKVFLECVQDMDHENMFWYRQDPGLGLRLIYFSYDVKMKEKGDIPEGYSVSREKKERFSLILESASTNQTSMYLCASINPRAGAPEQYFGPGTRLTVT.

V usage is TRBV28 and J usage is TRBJ1-4, with D possibly matching TRBD1 (6 bases). Trimming pared 6 bases from V and 13 bases from J, leaving 12 bases between. CDR3 size: 11 residues. Per germline, CDR1 MDHEN and CDR2 SYDVKM. The CDR3 nucleotides are TGTGCCAGCAGATCAGGACAGAGACTGTTTTTT. This sequence encodes CASRSGQRLFF.

This chain links TRBV3-1 (or the pseudogene TRBV3-2) with TRBJ2-5; D gene unclear. Trimming removed 0 bases from V and 5 bases from J, with 4 bases in between. Germline V gives CDR1 LGHDT, CDR2 YNNKEL (reference sequence). There are 12 residues in the CDR3. The CDR3 region is CASSQDVETQYF. As DNA, the CDR3 is TGTGCCAGCAGCCAAGACGTGGAGACCCAGTACTTC.

This chain uses TRBV28 with TRBJ1-2; D possibly corresponds to TRBD1 (5 bases). V was trimmed by 5 bases and J by 4 bases, leaving 8 bases between them. Germline V CDR1 and CDR2: MDHEN, SYDVKM. The CDR3 covers 12 residues. The CDR3 loop is CASSPGLYGYTF. As DNA, the CDR3 is TGTGCCAGCAGTCCGGGACTCTATGGCTACACCTTC.

The V gene is TRBV9, the J gene TRBJ1-3; possible D gene TRBD1, 5 bases. V lost 1 base and J 1 base, leaving 15 bases between the germline ends. Germline CDR1 reads SGDLS; CDR2 reads YYNGEE. The CDR3 is 17 residues long. The CDR3 loop is CASSVFDSPFSGNTIYF. The CDR3 DNA reads TGTGCCAGCAGCGTATTCGACAGTCCATTTTCTGGAAACACCATATATTTT.